Listed below are T cell receptor beta chains from one sample, sequenced in a study of cytomegalovirus exposure and HLA in healthy donors. Sequencing used immunoSEQ multiplex PCR; TCRdb keeps in-frame clones, though not all of them. Recorded here are roughly 140,000 clones; the top ten clones represent 0.96%. Material: PBMCs. Receptor source: a male donor in good health and CMV-seronegative. CDR3s include the opening cysteine and the closing phenylalanine or tryptophan. D genes are given only for firm matches.

CDR3 DNA: TGTGCCAGCAGCTTTGTTAGCGGGAACGAAGAGACCCAGTACTTC; CDR3 protein: CASSFVSGNEETQYF; J gene: TRBJ2-5; V gene: TRBV11-1; D gene: TRBD2
CDR3 DNA: TGTGCCAGTAGTATAGGACGGGGGATGAACGAGCAGTACTTC; CDR3 protein: CASSIGRGMNEQYF; J gene: TRBJ2-7; V gene: TRBV19; D gene: NA
CDR3 DNA: TGTGCCAGCAGTGACCCCTCCAGAAATCAGCCCCAGCATTTT; CDR3 protein: CASSDPSRNQPQHF; J gene: TRBJ1-5; V gene: TRBV2; D gene: NA
CDR3 DNA: TGTGCCAGCAGCTCCTACGGTGAAACTGAAGCTTTCTTT; CDR3 protein: CASSSYGETEAFF; J gene: TRBJ1-1; V gene: TRBV7-8; D gene: NA
CDR3 DNA: TGTGCCAGCAGTGAAGCGCGGATGAACACTGAAGCTTTCTTT; CDR3 protein: CASSEARMNTEAFF; J gene: TRBJ1-1; V gene: TRBV6-1; D gene: NA
CDR3 DNA: TGTGCCACCCACTCTGGAAACACCATATATTTT; CDR3 protein: CATHSGNTIYF; J gene: TRBJ1-3; V gene: TRBV6-5; D gene: NA
CDR3 DNA: TGTGCCACCAGAGGGGAAGCAGTACTCTCTGGAAACACCATATATTTT; CDR3 protein: CATRGEAVLSGNTIYF; J gene: TRBJ1-3; V gene: TRBV4-2; D gene: NA
CDR3 DNA: TGCGCCAGCAGCTTAGCCCCGGGACAGGGGCTCTACGAGCAGTACTTC; CDR3 protein: CASSLAPGQGLYEQYF; J gene: TRBJ2-7; V gene: TRBV5-1; D gene: TRBD1
CDR3 DNA: TGTGCCAGTAGCGAGACAGGGAGAGGCTACGAGCAGTACTTC; CDR3 protein: CASSETGRGYEQYF; J gene: TRBJ2-7; V gene: TRBV19; D gene: TRBD1
CDR3 DNA: TGTGCCAGCAGCCTCGAAAGGACAGGGGTTGAGGAGCAGTACTTC; CDR3 protein: CASSLERTGVEEQYF; J gene: TRBJ2-7; V gene: TRBV11-2; D gene: TRBD1
CDR3 DNA: TGTGCCAGTAGTATTTGGAGGAGCTCCTACGAGCAGTACTTC; CDR3 protein: CASSIWRSSYEQYF; J gene: TRBJ2-7; V gene: TRBV19; D gene: NA
CDR3 DNA: TGTGCCAGCAGTGACCATGGAGGTACCTACGAGCAGTACTTC; CDR3 protein: CASSDHGGTYEQYF; J gene: TRBJ2-7; V gene: TRBV25-1; D gene: NA
CDR3 DNA: TGTGCCAGTAGTATAGTAAGGGGGGAGACCCAGTACTTC; CDR3 protein: CASSIVRGETQYF; J gene: TRBJ2-5; V gene: TRBV19; D gene: NA
CDR3 DNA: TGTGCCAGCAGCTCGGGGGGGGGTTTGAGGTACACTGAAGCTTTCTTT; CDR3 protein: CASSSGGGLRYTEAFF; J gene: TRBJ1-1; V gene: TRBV11-2; D gene: NA
CDR3 DNA: TGCAGCCCAGCGGGCGATACGCAGTATTTT; CDR3 protein: CSPAGDTQYF; J gene: TRBJ2-3; V gene: TRBV20-1; D gene: NA
CDR3 DNA: TGTGCCAGCAGCCAAGTAGGGGGCAGCGGAGCTTTCTTT; CDR3 protein: CASSQVGGSGAFF; J gene: TRBJ1-1; V gene: TRBV14; D gene: TRBD1
CDR3 DNA: TGTGCCAGCAGCAGGGGACAGGGGGACGGACCGGGGAACACTGAAGCTTTCTTT; CDR3 protein: CASSRGQGDGPGNTEAFF; J gene: TRBJ1-1; V gene: TRBV7-9; D gene: TRBD1
CDR3 DNA: TGTGCCACCAGCAGAGCCCTAAGGGGTAGTGCTAATGAAAAACTGTTTTTT; CDR3 protein: CATSRALRGSANEKLFF; J gene: TRBJ1-4; V gene: TRBV15; D gene: NA
CDR3 DNA: TGTGCCAGTAGTATTGCCCTAGCGGTTTACAATGAGCAGTTCTTC; CDR3 protein: CASSIALAVYNEQFF; J gene: TRBJ2-1; V gene: TRBV19; D gene: TRBD2
CDR3 DNA: TGCGCCAGCAGCCAACAGGGGGTCGCTTTCTTT; CDR3 protein: CASSQQGVAFF; J gene: TRBJ1-1; V gene: TRBV5-1; D gene: TRBD1
CDR3 DNA: TGTGCCAGTAGTTCTACGACAGTTACCGGCTACACCTTC; CDR3 protein: CASSSTTVTGYTF; J gene: TRBJ1-2; V gene: TRBV19; D gene: NA
CDR3 DNA: TGTGCCAGTAGTATAATCTCTCCTAGCACAGATACGCAGTATTTT; CDR3 protein: CASSIISPSTDTQYF; J gene: TRBJ2-3; V gene: TRBV19; D gene: NA
CDR3 DNA: TGCAGCGCTAGGGACAGGGTCACTAGCACAGATACGCAGTATTTT; CDR3 protein: CSARDRVTSTDTQYF; J gene: TRBJ2-3; V gene: TRBV29-1; D gene: TRBD1
CDR3 DNA: TGTGCCAGCAGATCCCTGGGACTAGCGGAATACAATGAGCAGTTCTTC; CDR3 protein: CASRSLGLAEYNEQFF; J gene: TRBJ2-1; V gene: TRBV27; D gene: TRBD2
CDR3 DNA: TGTGCCAGCAGGATTAGCGGTTCCGGCACAGATACGCAGTATTTT; CDR3 protein: CASRISGSGTDTQYF; J gene: TRBJ2-3; V gene: TRBV6-1; D gene: NA
CDR3 DNA: TGTGCCAGTCGGACAGGGGTGACTGAAGCTTTCTTT; CDR3 protein: CASRTGVTEAFF; J gene: TRBJ1-1; V gene: TRBV19; D gene: TRBD1
CDR3 DNA: TGTGCCAGCTCACCTCTCGAGGGTGAAAAACTGTTTTTT; CDR3 protein: CASSPLEGEKLFF; J gene: TRBJ1-4; V gene: TRBV18; D gene: NA
CDR3 DNA: TGTGCCAGTAGACCGCGACAGGGGGAAGAGACCCAGTACTTC; CDR3 protein: CASRPRQGEETQYF; J gene: TRBJ2-5; V gene: TRBV19; D gene: TRBD1
CDR3 DNA: TGTGCCAGCAGCTTGTTGGGGGGTACTGAAGCTTTCTTT; CDR3 protein: CASSLLGGTEAFF; J gene: TRBJ1-1; V gene: TRBV9; D gene: NA
CDR3 DNA: TGTGCCACCAGCGCACCGACCCGGGACAGTAATCGAGAGCAGTACTTC; CDR3 protein: CATSAPTRDSNREQYF; J gene: TRBJ2-7; V gene: TRBV15; D gene: TRBD1
CDR3 DNA: TGTGCCAGCAGTTCCGGGACAGTTAGCAATCAGCCCCAGCATTTT; CDR3 protein: CASSSGTVSNQPQHF; J gene: TRBJ1-5; V gene: TRBV27; D gene: TRBD1
CDR3 DNA: TGTGCCAGCAGTTACTTCGCCGGGGGGTCGGATCAGCCCCAGCATTTT; CDR3 protein: CASSYFAGGSDQPQHF; J gene: TRBJ1-5; V gene: TRBV6-6; D gene: NA
CDR3 DNA: TGCAGCGTTGAAGCGGGACAGGGGATAACTGAAGCTTTCTTT; CDR3 protein: CSVEAGQGITEAFF; J gene: TRBJ1-1; V gene: TRBV29-1; D gene: TRBD1
CDR3 DNA: TGTGCCAGCAGCTTCGCCGGGGGACCAGATACGCAGTATTTT; CDR3 protein: CASSFAGGPDTQYF; J gene: TRBJ2-3; V gene: TRBV7-2; D gene: NA
CDR3 DNA: TGTGCCAGCAGCCAAGGGGGGCAGACCCCGGGGTACTTC; CDR3 protein: CASSQGGQTPGYF; J gene: TRBJ2-7; V gene: TRBV4-2; D gene: NA
CDR3 DNA: TGTGCCAGCAGCGCACCGGGACAGGAGGGGACCCAGTACTTC; CDR3 protein: CASSAPGQEGTQYF; J gene: TRBJ2-5; V gene: TRBV7-9; D gene: TRBD1
CDR3 DNA: TGTGCCAGCAAACCGGACAGTTGGGGTAACTATGGCTACACCTTC; CDR3 protein: CASKPDSWGNYGYTF; J gene: TRBJ1-2; V gene: TRBV6-5; D gene: NA
CDR3 DNA: TGCGCCAGCAGCTTAGCGGGAGGGAGCGACGAGCAGTACTTC; CDR3 protein: CASSLAGGSDEQYF; J gene: TRBJ2-7; V gene: TRBV5-1; D gene: TRBD2
CDR3 DNA: TGTGCCAGCAGTCACAGGGTCCAAGAGACCCAGTACTTC; CDR3 protein: CASSHRVQETQYF; J gene: TRBJ2-5; V gene: TRBV27; D gene: NA
CDR3 DNA: TGTGCCAGCAGTTTAGGAGGGGTAAATGAAAAACTGTTTTTT; CDR3 protein: CASSLGGVNEKLFF; J gene: TRBJ1-4; V gene: TRBV28; D gene: NA
CDR3 DNA: TGTGCCAGTAGCCAGGGACTCCTCTACGAGCAGTACTTC; CDR3 protein: CASSQGLLYEQYF; J gene: TRBJ2-7; V gene: TRBV19; D gene: NA
CDR3 DNA: TGTGCCAGCAGGACTAGCTCCTACGAGCAGTACTTC; CDR3 protein: CASRTSSYEQYF; J gene: TRBJ2-7; V gene: TRBV2; D gene: NA
CDR3 DNA: TGTGCCAGCAGCTTGGGGGCTCTAGATACGCAGTATTTT; CDR3 protein: CASSLGALDTQYF; J gene: TRBJ2-3; V gene: TRBV5-5; D gene: NA
CDR3 DNA: TGCGCCAGCAGCTTGGGAGCGACGACCTACGAGCAGTACTTC; CDR3 protein: CASSLGATTYEQYF; J gene: TRBJ2-7; V gene: TRBV5-1; D gene: NA
CDR3 DNA: TGCGCCAGCAGCTTGGCCCCGGCGCAGGCTAACTATGGCTACACCTTC; CDR3 protein: CASSLAPAQANYGYTF; J gene: TRBJ1-2; V gene: TRBV5-1; D gene: NA
CDR3 DNA: TGTGCCAGTAGTATAGTAACAGGGGATCAGCCCCAGCATTTT; CDR3 protein: CASSIVTGDQPQHF; J gene: TRBJ1-5; V gene: TRBV19; D gene: TRBD1
CDR3 DNA: TGTGCCAGCAGTCTCCAGGGCCCCTACGAGCAGTACTTC; CDR3 protein: CASSLQGPYEQYF; J gene: TRBJ2-7; V gene: TRBV27; D gene: NA
CDR3 DNA: TGTGCCAGCAGCCATACTTACAGCACTGAAGCTTTCTTT; CDR3 protein: CASSHTYSTEAFF; J gene: TRBJ1-1; V gene: TRBV7-9; D gene: NA
CDR3 DNA: TGTGCCAGCAGCTCAAAGGGGGACAGAATCCTCGAGGCTTTCTTT; CDR3 protein: CASSSKGDRILEAFF; J gene: TRBJ1-1; V gene: TRBV7-2; D gene: TRBD1
CDR3 DNA: TGTGCCAGCTCACCAGTAGGCGGGACAGCCGCCTACGAGCAGTACTTC; CDR3 protein: CASSPVGGTAAYEQYF; J gene: TRBJ2-7; V gene: TRBV18; D gene: NA
CDR3 DNA: TGTGCCAGCAGCAAAGGACAGGCCTCCTACGAGCAGTACTTC; CDR3 protein: CASSKGQASYEQYF; J gene: TRBJ2-7; V gene: TRBV7-6; D gene: TRBD1
CDR3 DNA: TGTGCCAGCAGTTACTCAGTGGGCGGGGGGAGTGGCTACACCTTC; CDR3 protein: CASSYSVGGGSGYTF; J gene: TRBJ1-2; V gene: TRBV6-5; D gene: NA
CDR3 DNA: TGTGCCAGTAGTACGACAGGGGGCTCCTACAATGAGCAGTTCTTC; CDR3 protein: CASSTTGGSYNEQFF; J gene: TRBJ2-1; V gene: TRBV19; D gene: TRBD1
CDR3 DNA: TGTGCCAGCAGCTTCCTAGACGGGGGTAACACCGGGGAGCTGTTTTTT; CDR3 protein: CASSFLDGGNTGELFF; J gene: TRBJ2-2; V gene: TRBV7-8; D gene: NA
CDR3 DNA: TGTGCCACCAGCAGACCACAGGGGGTGACTGAAGCTTTCTTT; CDR3 protein: CATSRPQGVTEAFF; J gene: TRBJ1-1; V gene: TRBV15; D gene: TRBD1